The clone carrying this T cell receptor (beta chain) has only a few counts. Its target is not known. The records omit this donor's CMV serostatus. This specimen belongs to a study of cytomegalovirus exposure and HLA in healthy donors. Study in general: Membership in the Caucasian-associated ancestry cluster was found for around 81% of approximately 400 genotyped donors. Regarding the study as a whole: It was 164 TCR beta chains that were listed as cytomegalovirus-associated. Evidence from a later analysis indicated that most CMV-associated TCR beta chains looked HLA-restricted.

J gave up 7 bases and V 5 bases, and 8 bases lay outside the gene matches. The germline V gene encodes CDR1 SGHVS and CDR2 FNYEAQ. There are 16 residues in the CDR3. PCR amplification relied on 60 Vbeta primers (plus 13 Jbeta primers). Some clones are missing from TCRdb's copy, which holds only in-frame ones; the method was immunoSEQ multiplex PCR. The sample lists 90,000 to 150,000 clones, more than 65% seen once, with around 3.5% in the top ten. J is TRBJ2-1 and V is TRBV7-6, with 13 bases lining up with TRBD2. The material sequenced was PBMCs. The source is a human donor in good health. The CDR3 here is CASSPWTSGSSNEQFF. The CDR3 DNA reads as TGTGCCAGCAGCCCATGGACTAGCGGGAGTTCGAATGAGCAGTTCTTC. Looking up the rest from reference TRBV7-6 and TRBJ2-1 gives the full variable domain: GAGVSQSPRYKVTKRGQDVALRCDPISGHVSLYWYRQALGQGPEFLTYFNYEAQQDKSGLPNDRFSAERPEGSISTLTIQRTEQRDSAMYRCASSPWTSGSSNEQFFGPGTRLTVL.